These 5 T cell receptor beta chains share one sample of origin, sequenced in a study of low-dose radiotherapy and immunotherapy resistance in tumors. Time point here: after trial treatment. Treatment indicated: LDRT plus nivolumab, ipilimumab, low-dose cyclophosphamide and aspirin (RACIN trial). TRAV- and TRBV-specific primers were used for first-strand cDNA, which covered alpha and beta chains. It was with a constant-region primer and a V-primer adapter that TCRs were amplified over 20 PCR cycles. TCRdb redid the calling of the reads with MiXCR, one entry per CDR3 protein. The table shows 80,000 or so distinct CDR3 sequences, with around a sixth occurring only once. This sample comprised PBMCs, obtained after low-dose radiotherapy plus immunotherapy. The source of these receptors is a male donor with prostate cancer.

Ten or more counts support this clonotype. CDR3 sequence: CSVETGGGVGEQYF. In DNA form, the CDR3 reads TGCAGCGTCGAGACAGGGGGCGGAGTGGGTGAGCAGTACTTC. The chain combines TRBV29-1 with TRBJ2-7, with TRBD1 identical over 10 bases. Germline V gene data show CDR1 as SQVTM and CDR2 as ANQGSEA. After removal of 6 bases from V and 7 bases from J, the junction contained 12 bases not matched to a gene. The CDR3 is made up of 14 amino acids.

Remarks on this clonotype: One base separates it from a far larger clone, so it is likely a read error. The rearrangement links TRBV28 to TRBJ2-7, with D unclear. The germline V gene encodes CDR1 MDHEN and CDR2 SYDVKM. V was clipped by 2 bases and J by 7 bases, with 9 bases between them. There are 12 residues in the CDR3. The CDR3 nucleotides read TGTGCCAGCAGTTTAGGGCACAATGAGCAGTACTTC. Its protein is CASSLGHNEQYF.

Many counts were recorded for this clonotype. The chain is built from TRBV28 and TRBJ2-1, with D possibly TRBD2 on 6 matching bases. CDR3 length: 16 residues. Trimming left V 6 bases short and J 8 bases short, with 23 bases between. CDR1 and CDR2 (germline): MDHEN, SYDVKM. CDR3 coding DNA: TGTGCCAGCAGCCTACTCACTAGCACCCTTGAGGATGAGCAGTTCTTC. As protein: CASSLLTSTLEDEQFF.

This clonotype was counted ten times or more. The rearrangement uses TRBV18 and TRBJ2-1, with unresolved D. V was cut by 2 bases and J by 5 bases, with 7 bases left in between. CDR1 is KGHSH, CDR2 LQKENI, per germline. The CDR3 is 13 amino acids. CDR3 nucleotide sequence: TGTGCCAGCTCACCAAACCAGGACAATGAGCAGTTCTTC. It yields the protein CASSPNQDNEQFF.

This chain connects TRBV6-2 or TRBV6-3 to TRBJ2-7; D is unresolved. With 2 bases removed from V and 8 bases from J, the gap between germline ends came to 10 bases. CDR3 size: 12 residues. Per germline, CDR1 MNHEY and CDR2 SVGEGT. Here the CDR3 reads CASSYAPGQQYF. The CDR3, as DNA: TGTGCCAGCAGTTACGCCCCCGGGCAGCAGTACTTC.